This TCR beta chain originates from a study of Tregs in tolerant kidney transplant recipients (dated by TCRdb to between 2019 and 2020). Concerning the study at large: Related donors were used in the transplants with nonmyeloablative bone marrow transplantation, and mixed chimerism was transient in the human trials. The study used TCRbeta sequencing to identify donor-specific regulatory T cells before combined kidney and bone marrow transplantation, then tracked those cells after transplant.

Read against the paper, the sample's time point label means: blood sample drawn before combined kidney and bone marrow transplant. Unstimulated Tregs (CD4+CD25+CD127-), CD4+ non-Tregs (CD4+CD25-), CD4 and CD8 cells were FACS-sorted from thawed PBMCs. Patients were a few combined kidney and bone marrow transplant recipients from the ITN036ST trial, and only these trial subjects had samples available. Healthy control blood was processed to PBMCs by Ficoll density gradient and cryopreserved, and patient PBMCs were collected before and after transplant. Beyond this particular receptor, the publication reports: Expanding Tregs with activated donor B cells appeared to identify the most biologically relevant and donor-specific TCRbeta repertoire. Biological reproducibility was not directly addressed, though technical replication error appeared minimal. For some patients the PCR primers changed over time, which made it impossible to compare the samples from those patients at the nucleotide level. Donor-specific Treg expansion exceeded global Treg expansion in tolerant patients, suggesting antigen-driven rather than nonspecific expansion. The study was limited by small patient numbers, and the findings need validation in larger populations and under other immunosuppression protocols.

For TCRbeta CDR3 sequencing, genomic DNA was extracted from sorted cells using the QIAGEN DNeasy Blood and Tissue Kit. High-throughput TCRbeta CDR3 sequencing, which included PCR amplification with bias correction and internal controls, was done commercially through immunoSEQ. In the source study's methods: Unique productive TCRbeta sequences were defined by CDR3 nucleotide sequence when primers matched and otherwise by CDR3 amino acid sequence together with Vbeta and Jbeta genes. To correct for sorting error, sequences found in more than one sorted population at a frequency ratio of 2:1 or less were discarded, and the remaining shared sequences were assigned to the population with the higher frequency. A sequence counted as donor-reactive if, in CFSE-low cells, the sequence had a frequency of at least 0.01% and was expanded at least 5-fold compared with unstimulated cells. Jensen-Shannon divergence, calculated on the top 100 TCRbeta sequences ranked by frequency, was used to quantify repertoire divergence. For samples with multiple sequencing runs, sorting error was corrected separately for each run before the runs were pooled. What TCRdb holds here is the immuneACCESS table cut down to in-frame rearrangements. Part of the clones is not present; checked against another copy, under half of the missing clones reflect an unresolved V gene, and the others are unexplained. V and J calls and clone size come straight from that table; D and trimming were deduced from the DNA. The sample table shows tens of thousands of clones, and under 95% are seen once. 0.46% of the sample is taken by the ten largest.

V loses 8 bases, J loses 7 bases, and the germline ends lie 17 bases apart. Including cysteine and phenylalanine, the CDR3 has 13 amino acids. Left in the record is the CDR3 DNA by itself, 39 bases read in frame from the first base. As encoded in the germline V gene, CDR1 is SQVTM while CDR2 is ANQGSEA. Notes on this clone: Its cognate antigen has yet to be identified. Base quality data are lacking; no much larger clone is found one base away.

Recombination linked TRBV29-1 to TRBJ2-2; the D gene is possibly TRBD1, with 7 bases matching. This receptor was obtained from a human donor who received a combined kidney and bone marrow transplant. The sequences come from CD4+ T cells from blood, collected before the transplant. DNA sequence: TGCAGCACGACAGGGAGGTATAGCGGGGAGCTGTTTTTT. Its translation reads: CSTTGRYSGELFF.